This T cell receptor beta chain stems from a study of CD8+CD57+ T cells in acquired aplastic anemia. Germline CDR1 DFQATT, CDR2 SNEGSKA (reference sequence). The CDR3 totals 14 residues. The J segment lost 2 bases and the V segment lost 0 bases, leaving 3 bases of the junction unmatched. Patients included in sequencing had previously demonstrated CD8+CD57+ cell expansion by flow cytometry. Among the patients, all had severe acquired aplastic anemia. TCR beta VDJ and CDR3 profiling used genomic DNA as template. TCRdb passed the reads through MiXCR, listing each CDR3 protein once. The table includes some 170,000 distinct CDR3 sequences, around half detected once. This clonotype was observed many times. Its target is unknown. Study findings and constraints: Overlapping CD8+ CDR3 repertoires of patients and controls contained approximately 28 shared sequences. Between patients and controls, CD8+ Simpson's diversity did not vary significantly.

Sequencing used sorted CD4+, CD8+, or CD8+CD57+ T cells (not recorded which) from PBMCs. The genes are TRBV20-1 and TRBJ2-7; 8 bases match TRBD1. The clonotype comes from a human donor with aplastic anemia. For the CDR3, the DNA is TGCAGTGCTAGAGATCGACAGGGGACCTACGAGCAGTACTTC. Protein sequence: CSARDRQGTYEQYF.